The entry that follows covers one TCR beta chain sequence. What it binds is unknown. Trimming left V 3 bases short and J 4 bases short, with 15 bases between. The CDR3 covers 15 residues. Germline V gene data show CDR1 as SEHNR and CDR2 as FQNEAQ (reference sequence). One entry per CDR3 protein, called by TCRdb with MiXCR from the reads. The sample has approximately 910,000 distinct CDR3 sequences; 31% are singletons. This sample was taken from a study of T cell repertoires in cytomegalovirus infection. General study points: Clonotypes of TCR beta that were HLA-C-restricted and CMV-specific dominated the ex vivo response.

This sequence was found in a human donor in good health (CMV status not recorded). Some clones in this sample may be carry-over from other donors' samples. The input for sequencing was cultured CD8+ T cells from PBMCs, taken from culture after CMV antigen stimulation. The V call is TRBV7-9, the J call TRBJ1-2, with D possibly matching TRBD1 (5 bases). CDR3: CASSFGDVGPYGYTF. CDR3 bases: TGTGCCAGCAGCTTTGGGGACGTAGGTCCCTATGGCTACACCTTC.